This T cell receptor beta chain stems from a study of beta chain features in type 1 diabetes. A single count supports this clone. Germline V gene data show CDR1 as SGDLS and CDR2 as YYNGEE. The ends were cut back, 4 bases at V and 5 bases at J, with 13 bases in the middle. This CDR3 spans 13 amino acids. TCRB transcripts that were expressed got sequenced, as all of the isolated RNA had been reverse transcribed. Measured with immunoSEQ multiplex PCR; TCRdb has only the in-frame clones, and not every one. The sample has around 240,000 clones; 55% to 70% are singletons. The clonotype comes from a young man in good health. The material sequenced was naive CD4+ T cells from blood. The chain is built from TRBV9 and TRBJ2-7; possibly TRBD1 or TRBD2 for D (5 bases each). CDR3 bases: TGTGCCAGCAGCCCGAGGGGTGGGGACGAGCAGTACTTC. Its protein is CASSPRGGDEQYF.